This entry describes one T cell receptor beta chain. The CDR3 has 16 residues. With 2 bases clipped from V and 4 bases from J, the junction kept 8 bases outside the gene matches. Germline V gene lookup returns CDR1 LNHDA and CDR2 SQIVND (reference sequence). This sample was taken from a study of blood T cell repertoires in COVID-19. Study-level background: T cells, B-cell-depleted T cells, or PBMCs supplied cDNA or gDNA.

Profiling relied on immunoSEQ multiplex PCR, and the TCRdb table lists in-frame clones only, not all of them. The sample records roughly 440,000 clones, about 91% being singletons. The clonotype comes from a woman aged 45 to 65 with COVID-19, enrolled during active disease. The chain carries TRBV19 and TRBJ2-1, with 7 positions matching TRBD1. Source material: peripheral blood. As DNA, the CDR3 is TGTGCCAGTAGTATAAATTTGTGGGACAGTTACAATGAGCAGTTCTTC. Its protein is CASSINLWDSYNEQFF.